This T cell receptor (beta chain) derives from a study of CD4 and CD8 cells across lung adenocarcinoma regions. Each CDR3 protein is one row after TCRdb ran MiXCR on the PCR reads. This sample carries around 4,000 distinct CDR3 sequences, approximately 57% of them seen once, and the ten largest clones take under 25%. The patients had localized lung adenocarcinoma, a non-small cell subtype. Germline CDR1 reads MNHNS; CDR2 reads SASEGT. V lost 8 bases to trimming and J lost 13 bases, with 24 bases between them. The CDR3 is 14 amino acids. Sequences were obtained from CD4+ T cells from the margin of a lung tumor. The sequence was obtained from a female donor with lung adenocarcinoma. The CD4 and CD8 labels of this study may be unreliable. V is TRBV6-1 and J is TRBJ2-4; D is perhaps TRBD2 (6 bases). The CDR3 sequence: CASLGRSATDTQYF. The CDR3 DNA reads TGTGCCAGCTTGGGGAGGAGTGCCACAGATACGCAGTACTTC.